One and the same sample provided the 8 T cell receptor beta chains below, sequenced in a study of cytomegalovirus exposure and HLA in healthy donors. Primers for the PCR totalled 60 Vbeta and 13 Jbeta. Repertoires were generated with immunoSEQ multiplex PCR, while TCRdb's copy carries only in-frame clones and drops some. The repertoire has about 130,000 clones, roughly 80% of them found once; the top ten carry about 2.2%. Sequenced: PBMCs. These receptors came from a man aged 25 to 45 in good health and CMV-seronegative.

The rearrangement links TRBV19 to TRBJ2-7, with D maybe TRBD1 (7 bases). CDR1 is LNHDA and CDR2 is SQIVND in the germline V gene (reference sequence). Trimming took 6 bases from V and 1 from J, leaving 19 bases between them. The CDR3 sequence is 16 residues long. The CDR3 here is CASSPLGGQNSYEQYF. The CDR3 DNA reads TGTGCCAGTAGCCCGTTGGGGGGACAGAATTCCTACGAGCAGTACTTC.

The rearrangement joins TRBV4-2 to TRBJ1-2, with D perhaps TRBD1 (5 bases). This CDR3 is 17 amino acids long. Deletions cut 4 bases from V and 4 bases from J, with 22 bases between. Per the germline V gene, CDR1 is LGHNA and CDR2 is YNFKEQ. DNA of the CDR3: TGTGCCAGCAGCCCCCTAGTAAGAACAGGCCCCTCCTATGGCTACACCTTC. It yields the protein CASSPLVRTGPSYGYTF.

The chain has TRBV10-3 and TRBJ1-4, with 7 bases that match TRBD1. Germline loops: CDR1 ENHRY, CDR2 SYGVKD. The CDR3 runs 14 residues. V shed 7 bases and J 5 bases; nucleotides not matched to a gene: 7. Here the CDR3 reads CAINPGGRNEKLFF. The CDR3 region has the DNA TGTGCCATCAATCCAGGGGGAAGAAATGAAAAACTGTTTTTT.

V usage is TRBV2 and J usage is TRBJ2-1; weak D call: TRBD1 (6 bases). The CDR3 contains 13 residues. Germline V gene sequence: CDR1 SNHLY, CDR2 FYNNEI. V dropped 6 bases and J dropped 7 bases, with 13 bases sitting between them. Here the CDR3 DNA reads TGTGCCAGCAGGAGGGACCAGGGGAATGAGCAGTTCTTC. Amino acid sequence: CASRRDQGNEQFF. Full variable domain (outside the CDR3, taken from reference TRBV2 and TRBJ2-1): EPEVTQTPSHQVTQMGQEVILRCVPISNHLYFYWYRQILGQKVEFLVSFYNNEISEKSEIFDDQFSVERPDGSNFTLKIRSTKLEDSAMYFCASRRDQGNEQFFGPGTRLTVL.

The chain combines TRBV15 with TRBJ1-5, with a possible D match to TRBD1 (5 bases). The CDR3 runs to 18 residues. Germline V lookup: CDR1 LNHNV, CDR2 YYDKDF (reference sequence). With 0 bases removed from V and 6 bases from J, the gap between germline ends came to 21 bases. The CDR3 DNA sequence: TGTGCCACCAGCAGAGAACCACCCAGTGCGCTAGGGGCTCAGCCCCAGCATTTT. Translation gives CATSREPPSALGAQPQHF.

The genes are TRBV28 and TRBJ2-6, with D perhaps TRBD2 (6 bases). The CDR3 contains 15 residues. V lost 4 bases to trimming and J lost 2 bases, with 9 bases between them. From germline, CDR1 is MDHEN and CDR2 SYDVKM. As DNA, the CDR3 is TGTGCCAGCAGTTCCACGGGAGCTGGGGCCAACGTCCTGACTTTC. Its protein product is CASSSTGAGANVLTF.

V and J are TRBV5-1 and TRBJ2-3, with TRBD2 matching over 7 bases. The CDR3 contains 15 residues. V lost 9 bases and J lost 2; bases outside the gene matches: 12. Germline loops: CDR1 SGHRS, CDR2 YFSETQ. CDR3 residues: CATSRAGTDTDTQYF. The DNA for the CDR3 is TGCGCCACATCGAGAGCGGGGACTGACACAGATACGCAGTATTTT.

V and J are TRBV10-1 and TRBJ2-7; maybe TRBD1 (5 bases). From germline, CDR1 is WNHNN and CDR2 SYGVQD (reference sequence). Trimming removed 3 bases from V and 5 bases from J, with 11 bases in between. The CDR3 extends over 13 amino acids. CDR3 sequence reads: CASSDRDVDEQYF. DNA for the CDR3: TGCGCCAGCAGTGACAGGGATGTGGACGAGCAGTACTTC.